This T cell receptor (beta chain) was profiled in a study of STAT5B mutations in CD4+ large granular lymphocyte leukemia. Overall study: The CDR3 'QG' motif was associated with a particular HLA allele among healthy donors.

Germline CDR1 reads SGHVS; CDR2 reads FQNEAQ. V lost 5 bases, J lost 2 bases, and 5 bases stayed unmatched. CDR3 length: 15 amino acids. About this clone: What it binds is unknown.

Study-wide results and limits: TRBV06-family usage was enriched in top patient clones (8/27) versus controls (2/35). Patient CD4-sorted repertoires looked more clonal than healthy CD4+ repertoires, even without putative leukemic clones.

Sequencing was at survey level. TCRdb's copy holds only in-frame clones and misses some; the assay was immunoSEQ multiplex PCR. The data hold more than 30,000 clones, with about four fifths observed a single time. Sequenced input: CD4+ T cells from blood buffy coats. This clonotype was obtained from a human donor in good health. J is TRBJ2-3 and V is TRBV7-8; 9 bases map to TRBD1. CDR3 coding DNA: TGTGCCAGCAGCCGCTGGACAGGGGACACAGATACGCAGTATTTT. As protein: CASSRWTGDTDTQYF.